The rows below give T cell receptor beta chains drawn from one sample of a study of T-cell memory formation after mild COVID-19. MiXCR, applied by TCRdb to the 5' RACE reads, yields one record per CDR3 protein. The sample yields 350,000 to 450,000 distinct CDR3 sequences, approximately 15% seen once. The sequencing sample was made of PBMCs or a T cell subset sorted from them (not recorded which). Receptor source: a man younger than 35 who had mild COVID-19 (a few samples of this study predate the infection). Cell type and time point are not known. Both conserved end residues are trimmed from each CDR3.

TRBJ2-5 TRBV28 ASSFHLGEETQY
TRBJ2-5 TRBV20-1 SAPSGGPLGTQY
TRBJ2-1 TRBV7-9 ASGRTGRYNEQF
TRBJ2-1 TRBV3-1 ASSILANHNEQF
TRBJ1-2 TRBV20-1 SARPRQGGRYGYT
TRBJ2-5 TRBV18 ASSPAGPKETQY
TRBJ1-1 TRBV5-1 ASSLSRADTEAF
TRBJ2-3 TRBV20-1 SAEGGITDTQY
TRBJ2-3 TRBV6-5 ASSYGGARIDTQY
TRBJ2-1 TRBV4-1 ASSQVGLAGTGPDNEQF
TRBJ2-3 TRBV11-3 ASSPKGLDTQY
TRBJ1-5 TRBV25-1 ASSESPPTPPGSNQPQH
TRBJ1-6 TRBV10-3 AISERRTLGGSPLH
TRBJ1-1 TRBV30 AWSVNRDTEAF
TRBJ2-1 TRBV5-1 ASSDRDRGRYEQF
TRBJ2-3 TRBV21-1 ASSGVSRSADTQY
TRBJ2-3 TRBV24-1 ATSDLRGDTQY
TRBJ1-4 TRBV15 ATRRIGDQGNNEKLF
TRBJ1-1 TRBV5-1 ASSLEARGYSTEAF
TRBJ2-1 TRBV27 ASSLLSMRSEQF
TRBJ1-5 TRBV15 ATSRSVLGQPQH
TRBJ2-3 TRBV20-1 SASARVSTDTQY
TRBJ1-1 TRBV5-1 ASSLAADMNTEAF
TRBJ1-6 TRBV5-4 ASSPDGKGYSPLH
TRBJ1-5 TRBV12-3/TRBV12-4 ASMGNQPQH
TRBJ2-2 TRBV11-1 ASSVGTLRGELF
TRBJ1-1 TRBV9 ASSLGAF
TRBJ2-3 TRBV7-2 ASSRRYTQY
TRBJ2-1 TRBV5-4 ASRIDTYNEQF
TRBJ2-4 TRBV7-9 ASSLARQGLAKNIQY
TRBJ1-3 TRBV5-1 ASSLSVGGDGNTIY
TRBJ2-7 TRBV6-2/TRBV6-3 ASSYLTDGGYEQY
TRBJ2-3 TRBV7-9 ASLGRGTDTQY
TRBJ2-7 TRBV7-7 ASSKGQGAHEQY
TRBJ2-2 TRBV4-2 ASSPSQGQGELF
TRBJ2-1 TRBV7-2 ASSRQGNEQF
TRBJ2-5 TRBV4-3 ASSQEGRDRETQY
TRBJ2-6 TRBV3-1 ASSLLGQAGANVLT
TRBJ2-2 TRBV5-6 ASSLGVTGELF
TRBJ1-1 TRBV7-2 ASSPRGGVAF
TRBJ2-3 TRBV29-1 SVSRTGPDTQY
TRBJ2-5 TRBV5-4 ASSLVKRGGRETQY
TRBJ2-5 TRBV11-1 ASSFRPGGEETQY
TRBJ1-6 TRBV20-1 SARAQGRNSPLH
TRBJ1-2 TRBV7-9 ASSARTDYGYT
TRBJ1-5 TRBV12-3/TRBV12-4 ASSINQPQH
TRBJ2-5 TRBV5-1 ASSLWGPGETQY
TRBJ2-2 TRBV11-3 ASSWTGLRSGELF
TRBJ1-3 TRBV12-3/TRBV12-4 ASTPTFILSGNTIY
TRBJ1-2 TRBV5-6 ASSLRGAQPGYT
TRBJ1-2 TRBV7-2 ASSLARTGRSGGYT
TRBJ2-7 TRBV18 ASSPVGQGTEQY
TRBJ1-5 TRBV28 ASAGVDQPQH